This is a list of T cell receptor beta chains from one sample in a study of cytomegalovirus exposure and HLA in healthy donors. TCRdb keeps only in-frame clones here, not all; method: immunoSEQ multiplex PCR. The table records around 140,000 clones, roughly 72% of them present only once. The sequenced sample consisted of PBMCs. The receptors derive from a man in his forties or fifties in good health and CMV-seronegative. Each CDR3 is given with its conserved first and last residue. Fields, in order: clone size, D gene, V gene, J gene, CDR3 protein, CDR3 DNA. A D gene is named only where the DNA matches it firmly. The size of a clone is reported for some rows only, either as once, few or many, or as a class for expanded clones.

>few|TRBD1|TRBV2|TRBJ1-6
CASGQGGTYNSPLHF
TGTGCCAGTGGACAAGGGGGCACCTATAATTCACCCCTCCACTTT
>few|.|TRBV28|TRBJ2-7
CASSSSLGHLILYEQYF
TGTGCCAGCAGTTCATCACTTGGGCACCTCATTCTCTACGAGCAGTACTTC
>once|.|TRBV25-1|TRBJ2-7
CASSEYKGGGQRSYEQYF
TGTGCCAGCAGTGAATATAAAGGAGGGGGACAGCGCTCCTACGAGCAGTACTTC
>.|TRBD2|TRBV5-1|TRBJ2-2
CASSLAPSGTTGELFF
TGCGCCAGCAGCTTGGCGCCTAGCGGGACCACCGGGGAGCTGTTTTTT
>.|TRBD1|TRBV7-2|TRBJ1-4
CASSPWGQGAGEKLFF
TGTGCCAGCAGCCCCTGGGGACAGGGGGCGGGTGAAAAACTGTTTTTT
>.|.|TRBV28|TRBJ2-1
CASSRPRSGLQTHEQFF
TGTGCCAGCAGTCGCCCACGAAGCGGGTTGCAGACCCATGAGCAGTTCTTC
>.|.|TRBV7-9|TRBJ2-7
CASSLADSFYEQYF
TGTGCCAGCAGCTTAGCCGACAGCTTCTACGAGCAGTACTTC
>.|TRBD1|TRBV29-1|TRBJ2-7
CSVETGTGLVRQYF
TGCAGCGTTGAAACCGGGACAGGGTTGGTCCGGCAGTACTTC
>.|.|TRBV6-5|TRBJ1-2
CASSVDARAYYGYTF
TGTGCCAGCAGTGTTGATGCCAGGGCTTACTATGGCTACACCTTC
>once|.|TRBV29-1|TRBJ2-6
CSVEARSGANVLTF
TGCAGCGTTGAAGCCCGCTCTGGGGCCAACGTCCTGACTTTC
>once|.|TRBV7-6|TRBJ2-2
CASSARLAGGSGELFF
TGTGCCAGCAGCGCCCGACTGGCGGGTGGGAGCGGGGAGCTGTTTTTT
>.|TRBD1|TRBV2|TRBJ2-2
CATRQGTSNTGELFF
TGTGCCACCAGACAGGGGACGTCGAACACCGGGGAGCTGTTTTTT
>.|TRBD1|TRBV27|TRBJ1-2
CASSPQGAPNYGYTF
TGTGCCAGCAGTCCCCAGGGGGCCCCTAACTATGGCTACACCTTC
>.|.|TRBV28|TRBJ2-2
CASTPWGERGSTGELFF
TGTGCCAGCACCCCCTGGGGGGAGAGGGGCAGCACCGGGGAGCTGTTTTTT
>.|TRBD1|TRBV6-5|TRBJ2-7
CASTPRQGHSYEQYF
TGTGCCAGCACTCCCAGACAGGGGCACTCCTACGAGCAGTACTTC
>.|TRBD2|TRBV7-9|TRBJ2-3
CASSWERGYTDTQYF
TGTGCCAGCAGCTGGGAGCGGGGATACACAGATACGCAGTATTTT
>.|TRBD2|TRBV6-1|TRBJ2-7
CASSGEGRGLGLADYEQYF
TGTGCCAGCAGTGGGGAGGGCAGGGGGCTAGGACTAGCGGATTACGAGCAGTACTTC
>.|TRBD1|TRBV28|TRBJ1-5
CASRTGSNQPQHF
TGTGCCAGTCGGACAGGGAGCAATCAGCCCCAGCATTTT
>.|TRBD1|TRBV5-1|TRBJ2-7
CASSGTGGGYEQYF
TGCGCCAGCAGCGGGACAGGGGGCGGTTACGAGCAGTACTTC
>.|TRBD1|TRBV28|TRBJ1-5
CASSTPGQGLGQPQHF
TGTGCCAGCAGTACTCCGGGACAGGGTTTAGGTCAGCCCCAGCATTTT
>once|.|TRBV19|TRBJ2-7
CASSRTVTYEQYF
TGTGCCAGTAGTCGGACAGTCACCTACGAGCAGTACTTC
>.|.|TRBV5-1|TRBJ2-5
CASSLGQRETQYF
TGCGCCAGCAGCTTGGGACAGAGAGAGACCCAGTACTTC
>.|.|TRBV28|TRBJ2-1
CASSFESSGNKRQFF
TGTGCCAGCAGTTTTGAAAGTAGCGGAAACAAACGGCAGTTCTTC
>.|.|TRBV2|TRBJ1-6
CAGNRESNSPLHF
TGTGCCGGAAACAGGGAATCTAATTCACCCCTCCACTTT
>once|TRBD1|TRBV28|TRBJ2-2
CASSPGTGGFGELFF
TGTGCCAGCAGCCCCGGGACAGGGGGATTCGGGGAGCTGTTTTTT
>.|TRBD2|TRBV7-2|TRBJ2-2
CASSSGAGGRVTGELFF
TGTGCCAGCAGCTCAGGAGCGGGGGGGCGGGTCACCGGGGAGCTGTTTTTT
>.|TRBD2|TRBV23-1|TRBJ2-7
CASSRTSGSAFEQYF
TGCGCCAGCAGTCGGACTAGCGGGAGCGCGTTTGAGCAGTACTTC
>few|TRBD1|TRBV4-2|TRBJ1-4
CASSQDGQGAVGEKLFF
TGTGCCAGCAGCCAAGATGGACAGGGGGCAGTTGGTGAAAAACTGTTTTTT
>.|TRBD1|TRBV7-8|TRBJ2-2
CASSSPRGWENTGELFF
TGTGCCAGCAGCTCCCCCAGGGGGTGGGAGAACACCGGGGAGCTGTTTTTT
>.|.|TRBV6-5|TRBJ2-5
CASSPGETQYF
TGTGCCAGCAGCCCAGGGGAGACCCAGTACTTC
>.|.|TRBV25-1|TRBJ2-1
CASSPQGREWNNEQFF
TGTGCCAGCAGCCCTCAGGGGCGGGAGTGGAACAATGAGCAGTTCTTC
>few|TRBD1|TRBV4-1|TRBJ1-1
CASSTGGETEAFF
TGCGCCAGCAGCACAGGGGGGGAGACTGAAGCTTTCTTT
>few|TRBD1|TRBV28|TRBJ1-3
CASSYRGFGNTIYF
TGTGCCAGCAGTTACAGGGGCTTTGGAAACACCATATATTTT
>.|TRBD1|TRBV5-3|TRBJ2-4
CARRTGLKNIQYF
TGTGCCAGACGGACAGGGTTGAAAAACATTCAGTACTTC
>.|.|TRBV5-1|TRBJ2-3
CASSYTGRPTTPDTQYF
TGCGCCAGCAGCTACACAGGGAGACCAACGACCCCAGATACGCAGTATTTT
>.|TRBD1|TRBV28|TRBJ2-7
CASSWDRRSNYEQYF
TGTGCCAGCAGTTGGGACAGGCGATCTAACTACGAGCAGTACTTC
>.|TRBD2|TRBV2|TRBJ2-7
CASGGVPPYNSYEQYF
TGTGCCAGCGGGGGGGTCCCGCCTTACAACTCCTACGAGCAGTACTTC